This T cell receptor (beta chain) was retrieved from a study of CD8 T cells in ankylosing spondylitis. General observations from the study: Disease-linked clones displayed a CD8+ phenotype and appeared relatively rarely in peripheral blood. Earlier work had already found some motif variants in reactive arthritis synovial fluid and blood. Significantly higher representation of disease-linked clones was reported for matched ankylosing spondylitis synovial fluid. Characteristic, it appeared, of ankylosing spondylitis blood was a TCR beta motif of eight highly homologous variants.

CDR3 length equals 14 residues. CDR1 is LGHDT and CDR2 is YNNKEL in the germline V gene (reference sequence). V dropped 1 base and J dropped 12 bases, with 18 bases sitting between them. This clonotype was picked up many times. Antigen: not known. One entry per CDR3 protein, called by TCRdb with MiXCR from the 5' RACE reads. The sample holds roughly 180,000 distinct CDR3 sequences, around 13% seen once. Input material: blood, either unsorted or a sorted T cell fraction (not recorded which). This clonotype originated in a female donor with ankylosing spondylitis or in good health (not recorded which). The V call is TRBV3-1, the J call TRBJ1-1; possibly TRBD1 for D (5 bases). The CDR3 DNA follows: TGTGCCAGCAGCCAAGGTCAAACGGGACGACGGACTTTCTTT. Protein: CASSQGQTGRRTFF. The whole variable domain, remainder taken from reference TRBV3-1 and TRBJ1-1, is DTAVSQTPKYLVTQMGNDKSIKCEQNLGHDTMYWYKQDSKKFLKIMFSYNNKELIINETVPNRFSPKSPDKAHLNLHINSLELGDSAVYFCASSQGQTGRRTFFGQGTRLTVV.